These 25 T cell receptor beta chains came from one sample sequenced in a study of T cell repertoires in cytomegalovirus infection. TCRdb used MiXCR to reprocess the reads, holding one entry per CDR3 protein. The sample holds around 900,000 distinct CDR3 sequences; less than 40% are singletons and the top ten take about 14%. Their cognate antigens are unknown. This material consisted of cultured CD8+ T cells from PBMCs, taken from culture after CMV antigen stimulation. Source of these receptors: a human donor in good health (CMV status not recorded). Some clones in this sample may be carry-over from other donors' samples.

The CDR3 loop is CASTTASRELFF. The DNA of the CDR3 is TGTGCCAGCACCACAGCAAGTCGGGAGCTGTTTTTT. J is TRBJ2-2 and V is TRBV7-9; D gene unclear. The CDR3 extends over 12 amino acids. The germline gives CDR1 SEHNR, CDR2 FQNEAQ (reference sequence). Trimming removed 7 bases at V and 9 bases at J, with 12 bases between. The whole variable domain, filled in from reference TRBV7-9 and TRBJ2-2, reads DTGVSQNPRHKITKRGQNVTFRCDPISEHNRLYWYRQTLGQGPEFLTYFQNEAQLEKSRLLSDRFSAERPKGSFSTLEIQRTEQGDSAMYLCASTTASRELFFGEGSRLTVL.

This clonotype was detected only a few times. The chain carries TRBV28 and TRBJ1-1; tentatively, D is TRBD1 (5 bases). Germline V gene sequence: CDR1 MDHEN, CDR2 SYDVKM. The CDR3 extends over 13 amino acids. Trimming took off 7 bases at V and 3 bases at J, with 12 bases between the two ends. The CDR3 here is CASTGSVDTEAFF. The CDR3 DNA follows: TGTGCCAGCACAGGGTCGGTTGACACTGAAGCTTTCTTT.

The rearrangement uses TRBV29-1 and TRBJ1-1; no reliable D call. Germline values: CDR1 SQVTM, CDR2 ANQGSEA. This CDR3 is built from 11 residues. Trimming left V 4 bases short and J 6 bases short, with 9 bases between. The CDR3: CSVVVDSEAFF. The CDR3 nucleotides are TGCAGCGTTGTCGTTGATTCTGAAGCTTTCTTT.

Regarding this clonotype: Possible read error: a much larger clone is one base away. V usage is TRBV12-5 and J usage is TRBJ1-1, with TRBD1 matching 8 bases. Germline V gene lookup returns CDR1 LGHNT and CDR2 FRNRAP. The CDR3 sequence is 16 residues long. The CDR3 sequence: CVSGFGQGGDGTEAFF. The CDR3, as DNA: TGTGTTAGTGGTTTCGGACAGGGTGGGGACGGCACTGAAGCTTTCTTT.

This clonotype was recorded a few times. The genes are TRBV7-6 and TRBJ1-1; tentative D call: TRBD1 (5 bases). Trimming left V 5 bases short and J 8 bases short, with 12 bases between. The CDR3 is 12 amino acids. Germline assignment: CDR1 SGHVS and CDR2 FNYEAQ. The chain's CDR3 is CASSIRQQEAFF. The CDR3 bases are TGTGCCAGCAGCATAAGACAGCAGGAAGCTTTCTTT.

CDR3 sequence: CSARKGGGGNQPQHF. Written as DNA, the CDR3 is TGCAGTGCTAGGAAAGGGGGAGGAGGCAATCAGCCCCAGCATTTT. The chain joins TRBV20-1 to TRBJ1-5; D possibly corresponds to TRBD1 (6 bases). Germline CDR1 reads DFQATT; CDR2 reads SNEGSKA (reference sequence). The length of the CDR3 is 15 residues. Deletions cut 3 bases from V and 2 bases from J, with 14 bases between.

This clonotype was seen a few times. The chain joins TRBV15 to TRBJ2-3, with 11 bases aligning to TRBD2. Trimming removed 1 base from V and 2 bases from J; junction bases left unmatched: 5. The CDR3 runs 17 residues. The germline V gene encodes CDR1 LNHNV and CDR2 YYDKDF (reference sequence). CDR3 in amino acids: CATSRVAGGLNTDTQYF. The CDR3 nucleotides are TGTGCCACCAGCAGAGTAGCGGGGGGGCTGAACACAGATACGCAGTATTTT.

This clonotype was detected a few times. V gene TRBV6-6 combines with J gene TRBJ1-6; D remains unclear. V was clipped by 0 bases and J by 15 bases, with 6 bases between them. CDR1 and CDR2 (germline): MNHNY, SVGAGI (reference sequence). CDR3 size: 11 residues. The CDR3 loop is CASSYSVSLHF. DNA of the CDR3: TGTGCCAGCAGTTACTCGGTCAGCCTCCACTTT.

This sequence joins TRBV27 and TRBJ1-1; D is unresolved. The CDR3 covers 14 residues. CDR1 and CDR2 (germline): MNHEY, SMNVEV (reference sequence). Trimming stripped 5 bases from V and 0 bases from J, with 10 bases between. CDR3: CASSVTVMNTEAFF. In nucleotides, the CDR3 is TGTGCCAGCAGTGTCACAGTTATGAACACTGAAGCTTTCTTT.

The chain joins TRBV7-6 to TRBJ2-1; no reliable D call. Trimming took off 7 bases at V and 5 bases at J, with 15 bases between the two ends. The germline CDR1 and CDR2 sequences are SGHVS and FNYEAQ. The CDR3 covers 14 residues. In DNA form, the CDR3 reads TGTGCCAGCACGGTATTCTCGAGAGACAATGAGCAGTTCTTC. Protein: CASTVFSRDNEQFF.

A few counts support this clonotype. The CDR3 sequence: CASSLDAGGYGYTF. In nucleotides, the CDR3 is TGTGCCAGCAGCCTCGACGCCGGGGGATATGGCTACACCTTC. The chain has TRBV7-3 and TRBJ1-2; D is perhaps TRBD1 (5 bases). This CDR3 has 14 residues. Trimming cost V 5 bases and J 5 bases, with 15 bases left between them. Germline-derived CDR1 and CDR2 are SGHTA and FQGTGA.

The V and J genes are TRBV7-3 and TRBJ1-2; D is unresolved. CDR3 length: 14 amino acids. V lost 2 bases, J lost 5 bases, and 12 bases lay in between. Per the germline V gene, CDR1 is SGHTA and CDR2 is FQGTGA. The DNA for the CDR3 is TGTGCCAGCAGCTTAGAAGGTCATATATATGGCTACACCTTC. Protein sequence: CASSLEGHIYGYTF.

This clonotype has a handful of counts. The chain employs TRBV9 and TRBJ1-2, with D maybe TRBD1 (5 bases). The germline V gene encodes CDR1 SGDLS and CDR2 YYNGEE. V lost 0 bases to trimming and J lost 3 bases, with 15 bases between them. The CDR3 loop spans 16 amino acids. The CDR3 loop reads CASSVVLGGTDYGYTF. In DNA form, the CDR3 reads TGTGCCAGCAGCGTAGTCCTGGGAGGGACGGACTATGGCTACACCTTC. Based on the CDR3 plus reference TRBV9 and TRBJ1-2, the full variable domain is DSGVTQTPKHLITATGQRVTLRCSPRSGDLSVYWYQQSLDQGLQFLIQYYNGEERAKGNILERFSAQQFPDLHSELNLSSLELGDSALYFCASSVVLGGTDYGYTFGSGTRLTVV.

DNA for the CDR3: TGTGCCAGCAGTCACTCACAGGGTGCTGGGGCCAACGTCCTGACTTTC. Protein sequence: CASSHSQGAGANVLTF. This rearrangement joins TRBV12-3 or TRBV12-4 to TRBJ2-6; maybe TRBD1 (6 bases). The length of the CDR3 is 16 residues. Trimming took off 5 bases at V and 2 bases at J, with 13 bases between the two ends.

This chain links TRBV12-3 or TRBV12-4 with TRBJ1-5; D ambiguous. The germline V and J ends were trimmed by 5 bases and 6 bases, with 11 bases remaining between them. The CDR3 sequence is 13 residues long. CDR3 in amino acids: CASSASGSQPQHF. CDR3 bases: TGTGCCAGCAGTGCCTCAGGCAGTCAGCCCCAGCATTTT.

This chain uses TRBV2 with TRBJ2-2, with a possible D match to TRBD2 (7 bases). V gave up 6 bases and J gave up 3 bases, with 11 bases separating them. The CDR3 runs to 14 residues. Per germline, CDR1 SNHLY and CDR2 FYNNEI. CDR3 in amino acids: CASRRGGDTGELFF. CDR3 DNA sequence: TGTGCCAGCAGAAGGGGGGGGGACACCGGGGAGCTGTTTTTT.

The table lists this clonotype with many counts. The genes are TRBV7-2 and TRBJ2-1; 8 nucleotides align to TRBD2. In germline, CDR1 is SGHTA, CDR2 FQGNSA. The V segment lost 0 bases and the J segment 4 bases; nucleotides outside the gene matches: 11. The CDR3 runs to 18 residues. Here the CDR3 DNA reads TGTGCCAGCAGCTTAGCACCCACGGGGGGGGGTTTTTACAATGAGCAGTTCTTC. This codes for CASSLAPTGGGFYNEQFF.

The chain uses TRBV20-1 and TRBJ2-5; D gene ambiguous. The V and J ends lost 5 bases and 5 bases respectively, with 18 bases between them. CDR1 DFQATT and CDR2 SNEGSKA come from the germline V gene (reference sequence). The CDR3 runs 14 residues. This CDR3 is CSAVAVENRETQYF. The DNA of the CDR3 is TGCAGTGCTGTAGCCGTGGAAAATAGGGAGACCCAGTACTTC.

This clonotype turned up a few times. The genes are TRBV5-1 and TRBJ2-5; D might be TRBD2 (6 bases). Germline V gene data show CDR1 as SGHRS and CDR2 as YFSETQ. The CDR3 length is 15 residues. V lost 0 bases to trimming and J lost 2 bases, with 11 bases between them. CDR3 region: CASSLAGVSQETQYF. The CDR3 DNA sequence: TGCGCCAGCAGCTTGGCGGGGGTTTCTCAAGAGACCCAGTACTTC.

This clonotype was counted only a few times. This chain connects TRBV4-1 to TRBJ1-2; 9 nucleotides line up with TRBD1. V trimming: 3 bases; J trimming: 3 bases; junction bases outside the gene matches: 2. Germline V gives CDR1 MGHRA, CDR2 YSYEKL. The length of the CDR3 is 14 residues. This chain's CDR3 is CASSQGQGHYGYTF. DNA of the CDR3: TGCGCCAGCAGCCAGGGACAGGGTCACTATGGCTACACCTTC.

The rearrangement uses TRBV2 and TRBJ2-3; D perhaps matches TRBD2 (5 bases). The V gene lost 11 bases and the J gene lost 3 bases, with 18 bases spanning the gap. Germline V gene lookup returns CDR1 SNHLY and CDR2 FYNNEI. This CDR3 spans 14 amino acids. CDR3 in amino acids: CAALGSEGTDTQYF. The DNA for the CDR3 is TGTGCCGCTCTAGGGTCCGAGGGAACAGATACGCAGTATTTT. The full variable domain, completed using reference TRBV2 and TRBJ2-3, is EPEVTQTPSHQVTQMGQEVILRCVPISNHLYFYWYRQILGQKVEFLVSFYNNEISEKSEIFDDQFSVERPDGSNFTLKIRSTKLEDSAMYFCAALGSEGTDTQYFGPGTRLTVL.

The J gene is TRBJ1-1, the V gene TRBV2, with D hard to call. V gave up 2 bases and J gave up 0 bases, with 7 bases separating them. CDR1 is SNHLY, CDR2 FYNNEI, per germline. The CDR3 totals 14 residues. The CDR3 DNA sequence: TGTGCCAGCAGTGAATTTGACATGAACACTGAAGCTTTCTTT. As protein: CASSEFDMNTEAFF. The entire variable domain, with the rest obtained from reference TRBV2 and TRBJ1-1, is as follows: EPEVTQTPSHQVTQMGQEVILRCVPISNHLYFYWYRQILGQKVEFLVSFYNNEISEKSEIFDDQFSVERPDGSNFTLKIRSTKLEDSAMYFCASSEFDMNTEAFFGQGTRLTVV.

The J gene is TRBJ2-1, the V gene TRBV10-3; 7 nucleotides align to TRBD1. This CDR3 is 15 amino acids long. Trimming removed 3 bases from V and 7 bases from J; junction bases left unmatched: 9. The germline V gene encodes CDR1 ENHRY and CDR2 SYGVKD. DNA of the CDR3: TGTGCCATCAGTGATTTTGACAGGGTAGTGAATGAGCAGTTCTTC. It encodes CAISDFDRVVNEQFF.

This clonotype was seen a handful of times. V gene TRBV6-2 or TRBV6-3 combines with J gene TRBJ2-1; D may be TRBD2 (5 bases). The V and J ends lost 6 bases and 0 bases respectively, with 9 bases between them. Per germline, CDR1 MNHEY and CDR2 SVGEGT. The CDR3 length is 14 residues. The CDR3 DNA follows: TGTGCCAGCAGAAGAGCGGACTCCTACAATGAGCAGTTCTTC. Protein: CASRRADSYNEQFF.

The V gene is TRBV24-1, the J gene TRBJ1-2; TRBD1 matches 9 bases. Germline V CDR1 and CDR2: KGHDR, SFDVKD. This CDR3 is 14 amino acids long. Trimming cost V 9 bases and J 3 bases; bases outside gene matches: 7. CDR3 sequence (DNA): TGTGCCACCCGGGACAGGGAATTGGACTATGGCTACACCTTC. Translating gives CATRDRELDYGYTF.